This is a list of T cell receptor beta chains from one sample in a study of blood T cell repertoires in COVID-19. Some clones are missing from TCRdb's copy, which holds only in-frame ones; the method was immunoSEQ multiplex PCR. Seen here are over 130,000 clones, 85% to 90% observed once, and the top ten hold roughly 9.6%. The specimen was peripheral blood. Receptors were obtained from a woman aged 80 or over with acute or convalescent COVID-19. Each CDR3 is given with its conserved first and last residue. D genes are given only for firm matches. Expanded clones are given a class, and other clones once, few, many or no size at all.

V gene	J gene	D gene	clone size	CDR3 DNA	CDR3 protein
TRBV2	TRBJ1-1	TRBD1	.	TGTGCCAGCAGGGCTATACAGGGGGTCGCTGAAGCTTTCTTT	CASRAIQGVAEAFF
TRBV29-1	TRBJ2-5	TRBD1	.	TGCAGCGTTTGGGACAGTACCTTCCAAGAGACCCAGTACTTC	CSVWDSTFQETQYF
TRBV5-5	TRBJ2-5	TRBD2	few	TGTGCCAGCAGCTTGGCTCCCTTTAGGGCGGGGGGCCTCCAAGAGACCCAGTACTTC	CASSLAPFRAGGLQETQYF
TRBV28	TRBJ2-1	.	.	TGTGCCACCTCACCCCCGACGCGGAATGAGCAGTTCTTC	CATSPPTRNEQFF
TRBV24-1	TRBJ2-2	TRBD1	.	TGTGCCACCGGGACAGCGAACACCGGGGAGCTGTTTTTT	CATGTANTGELFF
TRBV5-6	TRBJ2-7	TRBD1	.	TGTGCCAGCAGCGAGGACAGGCGGGAGCAGTACTTC	CASSEDRREQYF
TRBV6-5	TRBJ1-4	TRBD1	.	TGTGCCAGCAGTTACTCGACAGGGGGCTATGAAAAACTGTTTTTT	CASSYSTGGYEKLFF
TRBV9	TRBJ1-6	TRBD1	.	TGTGCCAGCAGCTCCGGGACAGGGCTTTCACCCCTCCACTTT	CASSSGTGLSPLHF
TRBV15	TRBJ2-5	TRBD1	.	TGTGCCACCAGCAGAGATCGGACAGGGGGTGAGACCCAGTACTTC	CATSRDRTGGETQYF
TRBV4-2	TRBJ1-3	TRBD1	.	TGTGCCAGCAGACGGACAGGAGGAAACACCATATATTTT	CASRRTGGNTIYF
TRBV2	TRBJ2-3	.	.	TGTGCCAGCAGTGCCCTCGGCACAGATACGCAGTATTTT	CASSALGTDTQYF
TRBV6-1	TRBJ1-2	TRBD1	.	TGTGCCAGCAGTGAAGTATTCGCAGGGGGCGATGGCTACACCTTC	CASSEVFAGGDGYTF
TRBV6-5	TRBJ1-1	.	.	TGTGCCAGCAGTTACCGGGGGACCACTGAAGCTTTCTTT	CASSYRGTTEAFF
TRBV7-2	TRBJ2-3	TRBD2	.	TGTGCCAGCAGCTTAAGCGGGGGTCAGGGAGATACGCAGTATTTT	CASSLSGGQGDTQYF
TRBV6-5	TRBJ1-1	TRBD1	.	TGTGCCAGCAGCCGCTCAGGGGGATTGAACACTGAAGCTTTCTTT	CASSRSGGLNTEAFF
TRBV4-1	TRBJ1-1	.	.	TGCGCCAGCAGCCAAAGGCAGGGGAACACTGAAGCTTTCTTT	CASSQRQGNTEAFF
TRBV6-5	TRBJ2-1	.	.	TGTGCCAGCAGTTACGGGCCGGGGCGGGGCTACAATGAGCAGTTCTTC	CASSYGPGRGYNEQFF
TRBV5-1	TRBJ1-4	TRBD1	.	TGCGCCAGCAGCCGCCTGGGACAGTTGACTAATGAAAAACTGTTTTTT	CASSRLGQLTNEKLFF
TRBV12-3/TRBV12-4	TRBJ2-1	TRBD2	.	TGTGCCAGCAGTTTGGTAGCGGGGCCGCAGTTCTTC	CASSLVAGPQFF
TRBV11-2	TRBJ2-5	TRBD1	.	TGTGCCAGCAGCTTCAGGACAGGGACAGAGACCCAGTACTTC	CASSFRTGTETQYF
TRBV4-3	TRBJ1-1	.	.	TGCGCCAGCAGCCAAGACGGTGGGGCGGGACTTGAAGCTTTCTTT	CASSQDGGAGLEAFF
TRBV7-2	TRBJ1-1	TRBD1	.	TGTGCCAGCAGCGCGGGACAGGGGACCACTGAAGCTTTCTTT	CASSAGQGTTEAFF
TRBV5-1	TRBJ1-4	.	.	TGCGCCAGCTCCCAATCCGGAGCTAATGAAAAACTGTTTTTT	CASSQSGANEKLFF
TRBV6-6	TRBJ1-6	.	.	TGTGCCAGCAGCCACCTAGAAACCCCTTCACCCCTCCACTTT	CASSHLETPSPLHF
TRBV5-1	TRBJ1-1	.	.	TGCGCCAGCAGCTTGGAGCCGGGAGGGAACACTGAAGCTTTCTTT	CASSLEPGGNTEAFF
TRBV18	TRBJ1-3	TRBD1	.	TGTGCCAGCTCACCCGTGACAGGGACGGGAAACACCATATATTTT	CASSPVTGTGNTIYF
TRBV5-1	TRBJ1-2	TRBD1	.	TGCGCCAGCAGCTTGACGACAGGGGCCTATGGCTACACCTTC	CASSLTTGAYGYTF
TRBV10-3	TRBJ2-7	.	.	TGTGCCATCAGGGCAGACATGCATGAGCAGTACTTC	CAIRADMHEQYF
TRBV5-1	TRBJ2-7	.	.	TGCGCCAGCAGCCCGGGTCCAGGGTCGAACGAGCAGTACTTC	CASSPGPGSNEQYF
TRBV30	TRBJ1-2	TRBD1	.	TGTGCCTGGAGCCGCTGGGCAGGGGGCTCCCTCTATGGCTACACCTTC	CAWSRWAGGSLYGYTF
TRBV4-3	TRBJ2-2	.	.	TGCGCCAGCAGCCAAGATCTTATCGGGGGTGCGAACACCGGGGAGCTGTTTTTT	CASSQDLIGGANTGELFF
TRBV9	TRBJ1-2	TRBD1	.	TGTGCCAGCAGCGTAGGAGACAGGGAACTTACTCGGGGCTATGGCTACACCTTC	CASSVGDRELTRGYGYTF
TRBV7-6	TRBJ1-1	.	.	TGTGCCAGCAGCGTAGATCCTGGACAAGAGACTGAAGCTTTCTTT	CASSVDPGQETEAFF
TRBV30	TRBJ2-5	.	few	TGTGCCTGGGGGGGGGCAGAGCCCCAAGAGACCCAGTACTTC	CAWGGAEPQETQYF
TRBV7-8	TRBJ1-1	.	.	TGTGCCAGCAGCTTAGATTTCCAGACTGAAGCTTTCTTT	CASSLDFQTEAFF
TRBV19	TRBJ1-1	.	.	TGTGCCAGTAGTATATTAGGGGCAGGTACTCGAAGGAACACTGAAGCTTTCTTT	CASSILGAGTRRNTEAFF
TRBV5-5	TRBJ1-6	.	.	TGTGCCAGCAGCTCAACTCGACAGTATAATTCACCCCTCCACTTT	CASSSTRQYNSPLHF
TRBV7-2	TRBJ2-1	TRBD2	.	TGTGCCAGCAGCTTAACAGCGGGGGGATACAATGAGCAGTTCTTC	CASSLTAGGYNEQFF
TRBV5-6	TRBJ1-6	.	.	TGTGCCAGCACCCTCCGCCCAGGTTCACCCCTCCACTTT	CASTLRPGSPLHF
TRBV5-1	TRBJ1-4	.	.	TGCGCCAGCAGCTCTTCGGATCCGGGGGGACGAGGGGGAAAACTGTTTTTT	CASSSSDPGGRGGKLFF
TRBV5-1	TRBJ2-7	.	.	TGCGCCAGCAGCGGAACGGGAAGCTCCTACGAGCAGTACTTC	CASSGTGSSYEQYF
TRBV19	TRBJ1-1	.	once	TGTGCCAGTAGTATAGTGGCAGTTAACACTGAAGCTTTCTTT	CASSIVAVNTEAFF
TRBV7-9	TRBJ1-1	.	.	TGTGCCAGCAGTCATCTGACAGGAGTGAACACTGAAGCTTTCTTT	CASSHLTGVNTEAFF
TRBV5-6	TRBJ1-1	TRBD1	.	TGTGCCACGAAAACAATCAGGGACAGAATGAACACTGAAGCTTTCTTT	CATKTIRDRMNTEAFF
TRBV5-4	TRBJ2-5	.	.	TGTGCCAGCAGCTGGCCCCAAGAGACCCAGTACTTC	CASSWPQETQYF
TRBV7-2	TRBJ1-1	TRBD1	.	TGTGCCAGCAGGCGGACAGGGGCCGAAGCTTTCTTT	CASRRTGAEAFF
TRBV27	TRBJ1-1	.	.	TGTGCCAGCAGTTTGCAGGTGAACACTGAAGCTTTCTTT	CASSLQVNTEAFF
TRBV19	TRBJ1-4	.	.	TGTGCCAGTAGTATAGGTAATAATGAAAAACTGTTTTTT	CASSIGNNEKLFF
TRBV5-5	TRBJ2-1	TRBD1	.	TGTGCCAGCAGCTTGGGAGGGGGCGTCTACAATGAGCAGTTCTTC	CASSLGGGVYNEQFF
TRBV6-5	TRBJ1-2	TRBD1	.	TGTGCCAGCTGGGACAGGACTAACTATGGCTACACCTTC	CASWDRTNYGYTF